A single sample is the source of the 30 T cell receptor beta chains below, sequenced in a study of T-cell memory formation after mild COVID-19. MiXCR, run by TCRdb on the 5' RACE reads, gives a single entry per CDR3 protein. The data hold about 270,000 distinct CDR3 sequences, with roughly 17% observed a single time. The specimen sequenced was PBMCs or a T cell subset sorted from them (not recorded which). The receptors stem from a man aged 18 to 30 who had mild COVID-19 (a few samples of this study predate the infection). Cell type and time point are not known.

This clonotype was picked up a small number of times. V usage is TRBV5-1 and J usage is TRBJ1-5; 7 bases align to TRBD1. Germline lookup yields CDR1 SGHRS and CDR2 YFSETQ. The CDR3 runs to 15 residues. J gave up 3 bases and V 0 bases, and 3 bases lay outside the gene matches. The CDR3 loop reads CASSLEGQSNQPQHF. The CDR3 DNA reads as TGCGCCAGCAGCTTGGAGGGACAGTCCAATCAGCCCCAGCATTTT. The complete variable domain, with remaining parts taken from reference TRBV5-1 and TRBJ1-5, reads KAGVTQTPRYLIKTRGQQVTLSCSPISGHRSVSWYQQTPGQGLQFLFEYFSETQRNKGNFPGRFSGRQFSNSRSEMNVSTLELGDSALYLCASSLEGQSNQPQHFGDGTRLSIL.

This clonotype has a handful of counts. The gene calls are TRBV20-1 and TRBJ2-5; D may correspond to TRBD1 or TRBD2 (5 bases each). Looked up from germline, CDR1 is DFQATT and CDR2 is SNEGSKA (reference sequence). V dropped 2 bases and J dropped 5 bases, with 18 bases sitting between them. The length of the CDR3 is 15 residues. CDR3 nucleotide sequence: TGCAGTGCTAGACAGCGTCGGGGCCCGGGGGAGACCCAGTACTTC. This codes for CSARQRRGPGETQYF.

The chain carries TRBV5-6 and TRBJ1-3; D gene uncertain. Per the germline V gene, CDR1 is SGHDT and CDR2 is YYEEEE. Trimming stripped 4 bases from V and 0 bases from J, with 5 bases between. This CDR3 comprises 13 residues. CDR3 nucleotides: TGTGCCAGCAGCGACATCTCTGGAAACACCATATATTTT. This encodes CASSDISGNTIYF.

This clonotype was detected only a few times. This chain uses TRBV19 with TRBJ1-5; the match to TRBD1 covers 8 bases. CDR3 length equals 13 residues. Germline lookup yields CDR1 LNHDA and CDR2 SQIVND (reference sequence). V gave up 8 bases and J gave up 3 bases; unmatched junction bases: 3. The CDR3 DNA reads TGTGCCAGTCGGGACAGGATCAATCAGCCCCAGCATTTT. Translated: CASRDRINQPQHF.

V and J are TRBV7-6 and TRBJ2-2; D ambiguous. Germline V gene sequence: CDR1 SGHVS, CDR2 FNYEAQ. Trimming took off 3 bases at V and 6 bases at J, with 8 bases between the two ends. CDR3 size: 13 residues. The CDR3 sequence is CASSLGAPGELFF. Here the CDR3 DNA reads TGTGCCAGCAGCTTGGGTGCCCCCGGGGAGCTGTTTTTT.

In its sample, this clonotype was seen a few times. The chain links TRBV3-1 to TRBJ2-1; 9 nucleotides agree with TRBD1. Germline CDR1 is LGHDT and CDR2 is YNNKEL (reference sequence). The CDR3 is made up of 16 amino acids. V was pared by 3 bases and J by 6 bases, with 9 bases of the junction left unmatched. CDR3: CASSQARDRVANEQFF. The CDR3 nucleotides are TGTGCCAGCAGCCAGGCCCGGGACAGGGTGGCCAATGAGCAGTTCTTC.

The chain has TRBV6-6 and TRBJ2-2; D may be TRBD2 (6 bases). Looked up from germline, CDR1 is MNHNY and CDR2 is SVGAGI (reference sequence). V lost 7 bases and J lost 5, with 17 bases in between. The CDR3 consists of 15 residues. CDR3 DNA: TGTGCCAGCACCCACACACTAGCAAGAACCGGGGAGCTGTTTTTT. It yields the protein CASTHTLARTGELFF.

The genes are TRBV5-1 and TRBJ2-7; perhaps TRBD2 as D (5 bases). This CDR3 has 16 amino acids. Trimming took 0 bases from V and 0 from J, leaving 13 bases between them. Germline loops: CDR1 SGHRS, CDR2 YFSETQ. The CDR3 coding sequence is TGCGCCAGCAGCTTGGCGTCCGGGGTTAGCTCCTACGAGCAGTACTTC. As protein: CASSLASGVSSYEQYF.

The CDR3 reads CASSLEWGSEAFF. CDR3 nucleotides: TGTGCCAGCAGCTTAGAATGGGGGTCTGAAGCTTTCTTT. V usage is TRBV7-9 and J usage is TRBJ1-1, with TRBD1 as a possible D gene (5 bases). The CDR3 is 13 amino acids. CDR1 is SEHNR, CDR2 FQNEAQ, per germline (reference sequence). V was pared by 1 base and J by 6 bases, with 9 bases between.

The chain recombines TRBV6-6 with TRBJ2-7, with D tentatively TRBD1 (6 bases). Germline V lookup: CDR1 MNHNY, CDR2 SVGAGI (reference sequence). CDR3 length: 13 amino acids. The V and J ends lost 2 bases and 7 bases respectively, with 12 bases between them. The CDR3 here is CASSYPGVGEQYV. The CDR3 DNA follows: TGTGCCAGCAGTTACCCAGGGGTTGGAGAGCAGTACGTC.

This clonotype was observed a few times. CDR3 in DNA: TGTGCCAGCAGTTATGCTACTAGGCTCGGGGGAGATACGCAGTATTTT. Amino acids: CASSYATRLGGDTQYF. The J gene is TRBJ2-3, the V gene TRBV6-2 or TRBV6-3, with D possibly being TRBD2 (6 bases). The ends were cut back, 3 bases at V and 5 bases at J, with 18 bases in the middle. The CDR3 spans 16 residues. The V gene's germline CDR1 is MNHEY and CDR2 SVGEGT.

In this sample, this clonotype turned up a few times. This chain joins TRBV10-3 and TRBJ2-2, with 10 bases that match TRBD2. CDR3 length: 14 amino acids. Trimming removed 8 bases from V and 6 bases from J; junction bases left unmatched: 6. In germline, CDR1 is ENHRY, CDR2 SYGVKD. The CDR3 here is CAIGKRGGPGELFF. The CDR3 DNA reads TGTGCCATCGGAAAGCGGGGGGGCCCCGGGGAGCTGTTTTTT.

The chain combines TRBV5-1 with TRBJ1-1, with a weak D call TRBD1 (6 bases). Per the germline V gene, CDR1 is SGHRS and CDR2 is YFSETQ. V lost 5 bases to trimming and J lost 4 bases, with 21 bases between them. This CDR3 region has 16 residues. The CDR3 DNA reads TGCGCCAGCAGTGGGGGCCCTCTGATGTCAGTCACTGAAGCTTTCTTT. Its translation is CASSGGPLMSVTEAFF.

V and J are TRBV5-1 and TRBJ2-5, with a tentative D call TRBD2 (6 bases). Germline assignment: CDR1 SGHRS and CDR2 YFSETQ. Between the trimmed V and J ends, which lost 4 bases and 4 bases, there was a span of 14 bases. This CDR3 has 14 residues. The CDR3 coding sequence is TGCGCCAGCAGCCGAGACGCGGGGCTAGAGACCCAGTACTTC. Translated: CASSRDAGLETQYF. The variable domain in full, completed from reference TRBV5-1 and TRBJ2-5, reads KAGVTQTPRYLIKTRGQQVTLSCSPISGHRSVSWYQQTPGQGLQFLFEYFSETQRNKGNFPGRFSGRQFSNSRSEMNVSTLELGDSALYLCASSRDAGLETQYFGPGTRLLVL.

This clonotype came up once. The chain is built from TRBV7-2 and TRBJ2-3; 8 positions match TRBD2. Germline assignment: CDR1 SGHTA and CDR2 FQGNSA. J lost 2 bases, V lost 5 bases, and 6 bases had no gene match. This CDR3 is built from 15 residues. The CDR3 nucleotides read TGTGCCAGCAGCAGCCAGCGGGGGTTCACAGATACGCAGTATTTT. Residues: CASSSQRGFTDTQYF.

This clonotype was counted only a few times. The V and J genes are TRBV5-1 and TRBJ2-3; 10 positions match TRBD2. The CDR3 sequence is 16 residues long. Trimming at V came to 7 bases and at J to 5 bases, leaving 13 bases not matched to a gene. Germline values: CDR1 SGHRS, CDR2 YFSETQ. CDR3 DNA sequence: TGCGCCAGCTCCACCCCCCTAGCGGGGGCCGGAGATACGCAGTATTTT. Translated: CASSTPLAGAGDTQYF.

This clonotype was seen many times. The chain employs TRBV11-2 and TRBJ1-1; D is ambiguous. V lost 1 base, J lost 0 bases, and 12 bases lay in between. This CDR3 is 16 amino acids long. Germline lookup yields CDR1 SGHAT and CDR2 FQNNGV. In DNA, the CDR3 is TGTGCCAGCAGCTTAGTGGCGGACGGCATGAACACTGAAGCTTTCTTT. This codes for CASSLVADGMNTEAFF. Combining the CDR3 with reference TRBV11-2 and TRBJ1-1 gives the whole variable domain EAGVAQSPRYKIIEKRQSVAFWCNPISGHATLYWYQQILGQGPKLLIQFQNNGVVDDSQLPKDRFSAERLKGVDSTLKIQPAKLEDSAVYLCASSLVADGMNTEAFFGQGTRLTVV.

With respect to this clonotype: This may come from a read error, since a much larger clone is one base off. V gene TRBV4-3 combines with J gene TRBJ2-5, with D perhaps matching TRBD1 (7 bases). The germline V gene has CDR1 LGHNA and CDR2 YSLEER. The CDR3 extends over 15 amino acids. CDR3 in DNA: TGCGACAGCAGACAGGGCTCCGGGGGCCAAGAGACCCAGTACTTC. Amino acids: CDSRQGSGGQETQYF.

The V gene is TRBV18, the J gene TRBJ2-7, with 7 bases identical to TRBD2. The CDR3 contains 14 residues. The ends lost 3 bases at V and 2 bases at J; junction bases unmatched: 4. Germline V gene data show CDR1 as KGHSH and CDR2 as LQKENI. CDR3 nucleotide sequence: TGTGCCAGCTCACCGGGGGGGGATCCCTACGAGCAGTACGTC. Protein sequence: CASSPGGDPYEQYV.

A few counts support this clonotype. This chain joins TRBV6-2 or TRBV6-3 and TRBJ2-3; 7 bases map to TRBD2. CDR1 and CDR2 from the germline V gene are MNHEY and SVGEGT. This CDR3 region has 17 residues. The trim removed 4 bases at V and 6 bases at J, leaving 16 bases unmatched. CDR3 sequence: CASSFPFAGVDKDTQYF. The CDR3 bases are TGTGCCAGCAGTTTCCCCTTCGCGGGGGTGGATAAGGATACGCAGTATTTT.

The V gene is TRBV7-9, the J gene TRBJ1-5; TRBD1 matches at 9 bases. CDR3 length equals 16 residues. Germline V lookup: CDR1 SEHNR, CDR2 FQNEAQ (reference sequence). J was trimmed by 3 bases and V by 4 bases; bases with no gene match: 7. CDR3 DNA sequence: TGTGCCAGCAGCTCAGGGACAGGGTGGGCCAATCAGCCCCAGCATTTT. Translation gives CASSSGTGWANQPQHF.

The CDR3 DNA is TGTGCCAGCAGTTATGAGGGGGGAACTGAAGCTTTCTTT. Its protein is CASSYEGGTEAFF. V is TRBV6-5 and J is TRBJ1-1, with D perhaps matching TRBD1 (6 bases). CDR1 is MNHEY, CDR2 SVGAGI, per germline. The ends were cut back, 3 bases at V and 5 bases at J, with 10 bases in the middle. The length of the CDR3 is 13 residues.

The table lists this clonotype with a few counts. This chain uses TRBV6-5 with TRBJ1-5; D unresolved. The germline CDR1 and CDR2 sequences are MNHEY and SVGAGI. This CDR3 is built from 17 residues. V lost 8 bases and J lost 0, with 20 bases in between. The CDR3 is CASGEHASRDSNQPQHF. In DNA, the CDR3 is TGTGCCAGCGGGGAACATGCGTCTCGGGATAGCAATCAGCCCCAGCATTTT.

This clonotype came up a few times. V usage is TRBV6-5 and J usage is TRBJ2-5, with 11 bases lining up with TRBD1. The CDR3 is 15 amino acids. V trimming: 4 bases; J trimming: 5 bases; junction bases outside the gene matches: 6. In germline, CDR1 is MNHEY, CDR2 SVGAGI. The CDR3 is CASSSGQGAWETQYF. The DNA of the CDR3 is TGTGCCAGCAGTTCCGGACAGGGGGCTTGGGAGACCCAGTACTTC.

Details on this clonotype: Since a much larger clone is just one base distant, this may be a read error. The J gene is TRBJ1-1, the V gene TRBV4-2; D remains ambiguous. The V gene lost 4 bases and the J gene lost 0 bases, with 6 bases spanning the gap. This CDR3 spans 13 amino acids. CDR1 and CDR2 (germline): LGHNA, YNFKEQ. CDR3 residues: CASSPHLNTEAFF. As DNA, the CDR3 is TGTGCCAGCAGCCCCCATCTGAACACTGAAGCTTTCTTT.

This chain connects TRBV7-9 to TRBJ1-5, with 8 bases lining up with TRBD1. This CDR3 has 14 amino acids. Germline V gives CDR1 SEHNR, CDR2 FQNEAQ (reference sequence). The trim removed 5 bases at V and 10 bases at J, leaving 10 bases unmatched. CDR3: CASSPGQGARPQHF. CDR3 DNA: TGTGCCAGCAGCCCCGGACAGGGCGCTCGACCCCAGCATTTT.

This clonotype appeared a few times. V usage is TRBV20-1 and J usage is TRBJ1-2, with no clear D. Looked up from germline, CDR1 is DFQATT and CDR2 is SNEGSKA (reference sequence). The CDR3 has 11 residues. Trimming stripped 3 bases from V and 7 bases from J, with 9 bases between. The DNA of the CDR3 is TGCAGTGCTAGGGAGCTGCGTGGCTACACCTTC. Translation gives CSARELRGYTF.

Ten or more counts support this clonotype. The CDR3 DNA reads as TGTGCCAGCAGCCAAGGGCCAGATACGCAGTATTTT. It specifies CASSQGPDTQYF. V usage is TRBV4-2 and J usage is TRBJ2-3, with no clear D. The germline V and J ends were trimmed by 1 base and 4 bases, with 3 bases remaining between them. The CDR3 has 12 residues. The germline CDR1 and CDR2 sequences are LGHNA and YNFKEQ.

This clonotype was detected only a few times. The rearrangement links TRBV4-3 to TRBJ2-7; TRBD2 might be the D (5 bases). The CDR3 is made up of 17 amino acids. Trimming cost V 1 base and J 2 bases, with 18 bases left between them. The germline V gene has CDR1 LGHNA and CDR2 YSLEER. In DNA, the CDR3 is TGCGCCAGCAGCCAAGCCGGGAACCGAGGTTCGACCTACGAGCAGTACTTC. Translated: CASSQAGNRGSTYEQYF.

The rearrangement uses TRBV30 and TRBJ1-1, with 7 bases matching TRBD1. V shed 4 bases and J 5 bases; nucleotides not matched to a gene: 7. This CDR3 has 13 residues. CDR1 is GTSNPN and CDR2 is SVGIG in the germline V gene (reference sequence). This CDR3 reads CAWNSQQGTEAFF. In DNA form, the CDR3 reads TGTGCCTGGAATTCTCAACAGGGGACTGAAGCTTTCTTT.